What follows are 3 T cell receptor beta chains derived from one specimen sequenced in a study of glioma-infiltrating T cells after dendritic cell vaccination. The assay was immunoSEQ multiplex PCR, and TCRdb's table has in-frame clones only and misses some. Among around 60,000 clones listed, around 85% were seen once. Time point specified: after dendritic cell vaccination, including at tumor progression/relapse. Specimen: blood, collected after dendritic cell vaccination. The receptors stem from a human donor with glioblastoma.

CDR3 bases: TGTGCCTGGAGCGGGGGGGAGTTCTCCTACAATGAGCAGTTCTTC. Translating gives CAWSGGEFSYNEQFF. The V call is TRBV30, the J call TRBJ2-1, with TRBD2 matching over 8 bases. The CDR3 is 15 amino acids. After removal of 3 bases from V and 0 bases from J, the junction contained 4 bases not matched to a gene. The germline V gene has CDR1 GTSNPN and CDR2 SVGIG (reference sequence).

Comments on this clone: Its ends do not fully match the called genes, so a read error is possible. This sequence joins TRBV7-7 and TRBJ2-3; TRBD2 agrees at 12 bases. CDR1 and CDR2 (germline): SSHAT, FNYEAQ (reference sequence). CDR3 length: 18 amino acids. CDR3 DNA: TGTGCTAGCAGCCCGGGGGGGACTAGCGGGCCTCCCGAAGATACGCAGTATTTT. This translates into CASSPGGTSGPPEDTQYF.

The chain combines TRBV9 with TRBJ1-2; tentatively, D is TRBD1 (5 bases). Per the germline V gene, CDR1 is SGDLS and CDR2 is YYNGEE. The CDR3 is 14 residues long. V dropped 4 bases and J dropped 0 bases, with 10 bases sitting between them. The CDR3 region is CASSPGLANYGYTF. The DNA of the CDR3 is TGTGCCAGCAGCCCAGGGTTAGCTAACTATGGCTACACCTTC.